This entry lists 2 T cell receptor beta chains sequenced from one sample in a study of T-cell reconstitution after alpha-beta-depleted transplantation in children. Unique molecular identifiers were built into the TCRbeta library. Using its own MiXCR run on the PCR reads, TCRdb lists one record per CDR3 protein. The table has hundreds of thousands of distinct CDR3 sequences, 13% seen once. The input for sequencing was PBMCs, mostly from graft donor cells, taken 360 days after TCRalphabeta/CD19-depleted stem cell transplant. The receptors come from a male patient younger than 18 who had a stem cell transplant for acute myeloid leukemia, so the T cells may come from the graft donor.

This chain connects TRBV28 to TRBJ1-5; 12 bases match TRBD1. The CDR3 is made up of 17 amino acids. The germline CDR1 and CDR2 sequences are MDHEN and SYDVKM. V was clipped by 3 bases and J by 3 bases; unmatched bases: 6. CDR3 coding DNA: TGTGCCAGCAGTTTGGTCGGGACAGGGGGCATCAATCAGCCCCAGCATTTT. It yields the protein CASSLVGTGGINQPQHF.

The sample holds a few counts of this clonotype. CDR3 in amino acids: CSAPDRKNTGELFF. DNA for the CDR3: TGCAGTGCTCCGGACAGGAAAAACACCGGGGAGCTGTTTTTT. The chain uses TRBV20-1 and TRBJ2-2; TRBD1 matches at 7 bases. V shed 5 bases and J 2 bases; nucleotides not matched to a gene: 5. The CDR3 runs 14 residues. Per germline, CDR1 DFQATT and CDR2 SNEGSKA (reference sequence).